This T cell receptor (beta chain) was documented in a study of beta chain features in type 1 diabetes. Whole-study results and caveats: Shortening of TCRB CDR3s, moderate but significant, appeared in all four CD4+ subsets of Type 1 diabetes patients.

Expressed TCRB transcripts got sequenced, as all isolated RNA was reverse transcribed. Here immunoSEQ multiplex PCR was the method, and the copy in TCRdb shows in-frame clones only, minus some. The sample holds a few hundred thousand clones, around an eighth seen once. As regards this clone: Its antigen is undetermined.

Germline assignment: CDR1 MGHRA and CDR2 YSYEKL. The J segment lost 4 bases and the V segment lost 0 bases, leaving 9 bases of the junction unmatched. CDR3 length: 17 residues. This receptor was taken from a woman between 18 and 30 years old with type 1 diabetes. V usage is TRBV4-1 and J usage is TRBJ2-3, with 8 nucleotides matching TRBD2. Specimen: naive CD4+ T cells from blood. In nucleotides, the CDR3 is TGCGCCAGCAGCCAAGATGGCAGTAGCGGGATACCAGATACGCAGTATTTT. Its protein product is CASSQDGSSGIPDTQYF.